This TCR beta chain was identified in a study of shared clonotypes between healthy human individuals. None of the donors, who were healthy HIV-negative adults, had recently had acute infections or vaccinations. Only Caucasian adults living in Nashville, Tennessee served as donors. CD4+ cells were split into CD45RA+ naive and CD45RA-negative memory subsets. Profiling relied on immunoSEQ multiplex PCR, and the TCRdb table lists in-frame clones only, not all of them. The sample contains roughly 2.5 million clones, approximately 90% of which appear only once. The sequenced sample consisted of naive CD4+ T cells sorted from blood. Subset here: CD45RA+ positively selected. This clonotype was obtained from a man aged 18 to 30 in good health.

The CDR3 loop is CAISEQGFEAFF. As DNA, the CDR3 is TGTGCCATCAGTGAACAGGGCTTTGAAGCTTTCTTT. V is TRBV10-3 and J is TRBJ1-1; maybe TRBD1 (6 bases). This CDR3 is built from 12 residues. The V end was cut by 3 bases, the J end by 7 bases, with 9 bases between. Per the germline V gene, CDR1 is ENHRY and CDR2 is SYGVKD.